Below, one T cell receptor (beta chain) is given with its context. These data originate in a study of blood T cell repertoires in COVID-19. Study overall: Sites in the United States, Italy and Spain provided acute and convalescent COVID-19 samples. Sources were T cells, B-cell-depleted T cells, or PBMCs; the material itself was cDNA or gDNA.

Original data processing: Scientists estimated how many nucleated cells there were by amplifying reference gene primers. Sequencing was performed with immunoSEQ multiplex PCR; in TCRdb, only in-frame clones are kept and a portion is missing. The DNA was the basis for D and trimming; V, J and clone size are from that table. The repertoire holds fewer than 200,000 clones, with about 87% as singletons. The receptor was isolated from a woman between 50 and 59 years old with acute or convalescent COVID-19. Sequenced material: peripheral blood.

The CDR3, as DNA: TGTGCCAGCAGCTTTTACAGGGAAGGCTACACCTTC. Translated, it gives CASSFYREGYTF. The V call is TRBV5-5, the J call TRBJ1-2; D may be TRBD1 (6 bases). Germline CDR1 SGHKS, CDR2 YYEKEE (reference sequence). The CDR3 runs 12 residues. With 2 bases removed from V and 8 bases from J, the gap between germline ends came to 10 bases. Looking up the rest from reference TRBV5-5 and TRBJ1-2 gives the full variable domain: DAGVTQSPTHLIKTRGQQVTLRCSPISGHKSVSWYQQVLGQGPQFIFQYYEKEERGRGNFPDRFSARQFPNYSSELNVNALLLGDSALYLCASSFYREGYTFGSGTRLTVV.